The subject of this entry is one TCR beta chain. The data originate from a study of shared clonotypes between healthy human individuals. The table came from immunoSEQ multiplex PCR; TCRdb's copy has only in-frame clones and leaves some out. Of about 380,000 clones detected, 96% appear once; the ten largest clones hold 0.25% to 0.35%. The CDR3 runs to 16 residues. With 0 bases removed from V and 0 bases from J, the gap between germline ends came to 10 bases. From germline, CDR1 is SGHKS and CDR2 YYEKEE (reference sequence). The chain joins TRBV5-5 to TRBJ2-4, with a possible D match to TRBD1 (6 bases). Sequences were obtained from memory CD8+ T cells sorted from blood. As for subset: CD45RO+ cells pooled with CCR7-negative TemRA cells. The receptor's source is a young man in good health. The CDR3 reads CASSLAGALAKNIQYF. The CDR3 nucleotides read TGTGCCAGCAGCTTGGCAGGGGCCCTAGCCAAAAACATTCAGTACTTC.